A selection of T cell receptor beta chains follows, all from one sample in a study of blood T cell repertoires in COVID-19. Profiled with immunoSEQ multiplex PCR; TCRdb holds only in-frame clones, not every one. The sample contains some 150,000 clones, about 79% of which appear only once. Sequenced material: PBMCs or T cells enriched from blood (not recorded which). Receptors were obtained from a man aged 50-60 years who had recovered from COVID-19. Both conserved end residues are part of each CDR3. D genes are given only for firm matches. Not every row has a clone size; where given, it reads once, few, many or a size class.

CDR3: CASSPPGQSSGNTIYF
DNA: TGTGCCAGCTCACCACCGGGACAGAGCTCTGGAAACACCATATATTTT
V: TRBV18
size: NA
D: TRBD1
J: TRBJ1-3

CDR3: CASSLFIPGGGLSSYNEQFF
DNA: TGTGCCAGCAGCTTATTTATTCCGGGCGGCGGGTTAAGCTCCTACAATGAGCAGTTCTTC
V: TRBV7-3
size: NA
D: NA
J: TRBJ2-1

CDR3: CASSAWTGGNYGYTF
DNA: TGTGCCAGCAGCGCCTGGACAGGGGGAAACTATGGCTACACCTTC
V: TRBV11-2
size: NA
D: TRBD1
J: TRBJ1-2

CDR3: CAISLAGQETQYF
DNA: TGTGCCATCAGTCTAGCGGGGCAAGAGACCCAGTACTTC
V: TRBV10-3
size: NA
D: TRBD2
J: TRBJ2-5

CDR3: CASSIKHQPQHF
DNA: TGTGCCAGTAGTATAAAGCATCAGCCCCAGCATTTT
V: TRBV19
size: NA
D: NA
J: TRBJ1-5

CDR3: CASKSRMNTEAFF
DNA: TGTGCCAGTAAATCGCGCATGAACACTGAAGCTTTCTTT
V: TRBV19
size: few
D: NA
J: TRBJ1-1

CDR3: CASCSEDRGYSPLHF
DNA: TGTGCCAGCTGTTCGGAGGACAGGGGGTACTCACCCCTCCACTTT
V: TRBV2
size: NA
D: TRBD1
J: TRBJ1-6

CDR3: CASSYSGGNTEAFF
DNA: TGTGCCAGCAGTTACTCAGGGGGAAACACTGAAGCTTTCTTT
V: TRBV6-2/TRBV6-3
size: NA
D: NA
J: TRBJ1-1

CDR3: CASSLRAGGPRDTQYF
DNA: TGTGCCAGCAGTTTGAGGGCGGGGGGGCCTAGAGATACGCAGTATTTT
V: TRBV28
size: NA
D: TRBD2
J: TRBJ2-3

CDR3: CASSLYTRDEQFF
DNA: TGTGCCAGCAGCTTATATACGCGCGATGAGCAGTTCTTC
V: TRBV7-6
size: NA
D: NA
J: TRBJ2-1

CDR3: CSVVVLGQNYGYTF
DNA: TGCAGCGTTGTGGTTCTGGGGCAGAACTATGGCTACACCTTC
V: TRBV29-1
size: once
D: NA
J: TRBJ1-2

CDR3: CASSLGRGDETQYF
DNA: TGTGCCAGCAGCTTAGGTCGGGGAGACGAGACCCAGTACTTC
V: TRBV7-2
size: NA
D: NA
J: TRBJ2-5

CDR3: CASTPAPGLVVTDTQYF
DNA: TGTGCCAGCACCCCTGCGCCGGGACTAGTTGTAACAGATACGCAGTATTTT
V: TRBV7-2
size: NA
D: TRBD2
J: TRBJ2-3

CDR3: CASSQGGVAGELFF
DNA: TGCGCCAGCAGCCAAGGGGGGGTTGCCGGGGAGCTGTTTTTT
V: TRBV4-3
size: NA
D: NA
J: TRBJ2-2

CDR3: CASSQDRGRRTEAFF
DNA: TGTGCCAGCAGCCAAGACAGGGGGCGCCGGACTGAAGCTTTCTTT
V: TRBV3-1/TRBV3-2
size: NA
D: TRBD1
J: TRBJ1-1

CDR3: CASSDSSYEQYF
DNA: TGCGCCAGCAGCGACAGCTCCTACGAGCAGTACTTC
V: TRBV5-1
size: NA
D: NA
J: TRBJ2-7

CDR3: CASSFSSIPYEQYF
DNA: TGTGCCAGCAGCTTCTCCTCTATTCCCTACGAGCAGTACTTC
V: TRBV7-8
size: NA
D: NA
J: TRBJ2-7

CDR3: CASRPPGTENTGELFF
DNA: TGTGCCAGCAGGCCCCCGGGGACAGAGAACACCGGGGAGCTGTTTTTT
V: TRBV5-4
size: NA
D: TRBD1
J: TRBJ2-2

CDR3: CASSLDRAGNTEAFF
DNA: TGTGCCAGCAGTTTGGACAGGGCCGGGAACACTGAAGCTTTCTTT
V: TRBV6-5
size: NA
D: TRBD1
J: TRBJ1-1

CDR3: CASSEGPGNTIYF
DNA: TGTGCCAGCAGTGAAGGGCCTGGAAACACCATATATTTT
V: TRBV6-1
size: once
D: NA
J: TRBJ1-3